This record looks at one TCR beta chain sequence and its context. Antigen specificity is unknown. PCR was performed using 60 Vbeta and 13 Jbeta primers. TCRdb's table, derived via immunoSEQ multiplex PCR, lists solely in-frame clones and lacks some. Counted here are fewer than 250,000 clones, around 79% occurring once; the ten biggest clones make up over 1.5%. The data originate from a study of cytomegalovirus exposure and HLA in healthy donors. Findings and limits, study-wide: Reportedly, a later analysis found an Asian-associated ancestry cluster had fewer N-insertions than the approximately 670-donor mean.

Germline V gene data show CDR1 as MNHNS and CDR2 as SASEGT. With 7 bases removed from V and 3 bases from J, the gap between germline ends came to 9 bases. The length of the CDR3 is 12 residues. Sequencing input: PBMCs. This receptor was taken from a male donor in good health and CMV-seronegative. J is TRBJ1-2 and V is TRBV6-1, with no clear D. The CDR3 sequence: CASMRVDYGYTF. The DNA for the CDR3 is TGTGCCAGCATGAGGGTCGACTATGGCTACACCTTC.